This TCR beta chain was recorded in a study of blood T cell repertoires in COVID-19. About the study: COVID-19 samples from acute and convalescent phases originated in the United States, Italy and Spain. T cells, B-cell-depleted T cells, or PBMCs supplied cDNA or gDNA.

CDR3 length equals 21 residues. Losses at the gene ends were 3 bases for V and 2 bases for J; bases not matched to a gene: 17. CDR1 is SGDLS, CDR2 YYNGEE, per germline. Original processing methods: Counts of nucleated cells, estimated from reference gene primer amplification, were obtained. The table came from immunoSEQ multiplex PCR; TCRdb's copy has only in-frame clones and leaves some out. That table gives V, J and clone size, and the DNA gave D and trimming. The table records roughly 280,000 clones, around four fifths of them present only once. The rearrangement links TRBV9 to TRBJ2-3, with TRBD2 identical over 14 bases. This sequence was found in a man aged 55 to 70 with acute or convalescent COVID-19. The specimen was peripheral blood. The CDR3 coding sequence is TGTGCCAGCAGCGAAACCACGGGACTAGCGGGGGCCGCGCGTCTCACAGATACGCAGTATTTT. It encodes CASSETTGLAGAARLTDTQYF.